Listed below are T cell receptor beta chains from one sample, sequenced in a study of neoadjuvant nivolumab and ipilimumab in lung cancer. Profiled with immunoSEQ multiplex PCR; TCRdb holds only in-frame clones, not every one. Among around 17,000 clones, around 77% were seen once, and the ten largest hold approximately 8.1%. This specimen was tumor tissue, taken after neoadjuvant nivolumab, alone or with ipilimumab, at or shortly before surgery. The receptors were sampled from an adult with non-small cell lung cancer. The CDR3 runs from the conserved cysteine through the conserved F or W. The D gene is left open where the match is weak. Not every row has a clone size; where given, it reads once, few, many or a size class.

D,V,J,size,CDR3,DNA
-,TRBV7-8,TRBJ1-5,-,CASSLSSDRSNQPQHF,TGTGCCAGCAGCTTATCATCAGACAGGAGCAATCAGCCCCAGCATTTT
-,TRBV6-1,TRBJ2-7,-,CASSEVFYEQYF,TGTGCCAGCAGTGAAGTATTCTACGAGCAGTACTTC
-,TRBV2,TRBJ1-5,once,CASSAGFDQPQHF,TGTGCCAGCAGTGCGGGGTTTGATCAGCCCCAGCATTTT
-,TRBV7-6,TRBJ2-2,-,CASSLAVPPSAGELFF,TGTGCCAGCAGCTTAGCTGTTCCTCCCTCGGCCGGGGAGCTGTTTTTT
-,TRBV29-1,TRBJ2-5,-,CSVEVETQYF,TGCAGCGTTGAAGTTGAGACCCAGTACTTC
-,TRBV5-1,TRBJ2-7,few,CATRESLGREVYEQYF,TGCGCCACCCGGGAGTCGTTGGGCAGAGAAGTCTACGAGCAGTACTTC
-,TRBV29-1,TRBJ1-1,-,CSVDNGEAFF,TGCAGCGTTGATAACGGGGAAGCTTTCTTT
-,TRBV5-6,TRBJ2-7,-,CASTWGGPGSYEQYF,TGTGCCAGCACCTGGGGGGGGCCCGGCTCCTACGAGCAGTACTTC
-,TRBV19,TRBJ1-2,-,CASSSPGLNYGYTF,TGTGCCAGTAGTAGCCCCGGACTTAACTATGGCTACACCTTC
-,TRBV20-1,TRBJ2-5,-,CSAQYQETQYF,TGCAGTGCCCAGTACCAAGAGACCCAGTACTTC
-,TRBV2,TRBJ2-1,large,CASSGFHRVNEQFF,TGTGCCAGCAGTGGTTTCCATAGGGTCAATGAGCAGTTCTTC
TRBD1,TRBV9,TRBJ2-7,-,CASSPTGISYEQYF,TGTGCCAGCAGCCCGACAGGGATCTCCTACGAGCAGTACTTC
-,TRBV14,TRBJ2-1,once,CASSTSTGAPYNEQFF,TGTGCCAGCAGTACCAGTACAGGAGCCCCCTACAATGAGCAGTTCTTC